The entry that follows covers one T cell receptor beta chain sequence. The antigen remains unidentified. With survey level as its setting, the immunoSEQ assay was v3.0. Sequencing had a target that covered 40,000-50,000 T-cell genomes per sample. TCRdb's table, derived via immunoSEQ multiplex PCR, lists solely in-frame clones and lacks some. The table has some 22,000 clones, 70% to 90% seen once; the top ten hold roughly 4.3%. The source of the sample is a study of long-term antiretroviral therapy in people with HIV. Findings and caveats of the study: Blood in the study was drawn between the mid-2000s and the late 2010s, possibly under older ART regimens, which may be less effective than current ones. Documentation of ART adherence, viral resistance or therapy changes was absent. With ART, diversity went up but was still lower than in transplant donor controls.

The CDR3 runs 15 residues. Trimming at V came to 0 bases and at J to 6 bases, leaving 7 bases not matched to a gene. In germline, CDR1 is ENHRY, CDR2 SYGVKD. The chain couples TRBV10-3 to TRBJ1-2, with 7 bases fitting TRBD1. The sequence came from a man between 18 and 35 years old with HIV. The starting material was unsorted PBMCs, obtained roughly 4 years after starting antiretroviral therapy. CDR3 sequence: CAISESFRDSNGYTF. The CDR3 region has the DNA TGTGCCATCAGTGAGTCGTTCCGGGACAGTAATGGCTACACCTTC.